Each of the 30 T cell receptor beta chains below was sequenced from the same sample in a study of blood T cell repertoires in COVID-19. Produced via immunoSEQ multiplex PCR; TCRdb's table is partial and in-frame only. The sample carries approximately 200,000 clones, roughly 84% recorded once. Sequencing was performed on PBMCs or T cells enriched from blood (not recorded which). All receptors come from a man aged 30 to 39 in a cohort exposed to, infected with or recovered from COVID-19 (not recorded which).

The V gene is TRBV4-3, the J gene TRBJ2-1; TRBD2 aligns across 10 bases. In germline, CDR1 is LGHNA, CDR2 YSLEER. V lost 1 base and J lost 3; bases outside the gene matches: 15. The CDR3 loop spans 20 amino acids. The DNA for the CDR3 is TGCGCCAGCAGCCAAGGTATAGCGGGAGGACGACGAAACCTCTACAATGAGCAGTTCTTC. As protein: CASSQGIAGGRRNLYNEQFF.

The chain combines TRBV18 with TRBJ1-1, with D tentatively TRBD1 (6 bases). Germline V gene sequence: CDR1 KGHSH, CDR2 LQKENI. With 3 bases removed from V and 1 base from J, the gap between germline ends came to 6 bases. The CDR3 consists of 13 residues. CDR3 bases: TGTGCCAGCTCACCGACAGGGAACACTGAAGCTTTCTTT. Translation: CASSPTGNTEAFF.

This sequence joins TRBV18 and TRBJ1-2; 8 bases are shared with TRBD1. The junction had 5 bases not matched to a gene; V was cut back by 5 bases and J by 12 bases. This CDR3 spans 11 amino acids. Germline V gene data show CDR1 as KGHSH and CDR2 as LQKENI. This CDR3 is CASSTTGGHTF. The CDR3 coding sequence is TGTGCCAGCTCAACAACAGGGGGTCACACCTTC.

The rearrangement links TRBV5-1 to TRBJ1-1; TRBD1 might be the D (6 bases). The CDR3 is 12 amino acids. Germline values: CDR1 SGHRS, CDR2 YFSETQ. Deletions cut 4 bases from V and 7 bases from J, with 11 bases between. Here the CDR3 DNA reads TGCGCCAGCAGCCCCGGACAGTTTGAAGCTTTCTTT. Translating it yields CASSPGQFEAFF.

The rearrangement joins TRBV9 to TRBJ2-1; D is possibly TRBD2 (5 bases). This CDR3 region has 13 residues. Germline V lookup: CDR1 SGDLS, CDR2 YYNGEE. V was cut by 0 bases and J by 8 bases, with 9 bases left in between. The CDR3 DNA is TGTGCCAGCAGCGTAGAACTCGGGGATGAGCAGTTCTTC. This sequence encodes CASSVELGDEQFF.

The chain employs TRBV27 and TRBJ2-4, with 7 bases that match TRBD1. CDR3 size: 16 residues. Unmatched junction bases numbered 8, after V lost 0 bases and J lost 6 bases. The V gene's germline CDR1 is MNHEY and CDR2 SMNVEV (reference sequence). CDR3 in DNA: TGTGCCAGCAGTTTATCGCGACAGGGATCCCGAAACATTCAGTACTTC. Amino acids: CASSLSRQGSRNIQYF.

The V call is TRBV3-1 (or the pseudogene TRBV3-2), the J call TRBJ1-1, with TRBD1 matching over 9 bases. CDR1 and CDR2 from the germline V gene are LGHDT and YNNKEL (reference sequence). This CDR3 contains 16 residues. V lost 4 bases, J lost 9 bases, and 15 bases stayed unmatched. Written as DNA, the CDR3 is TGTGCCAGCAGCCTCCCTGGGACAGGGCCTATGTCGAAAGCTTTCTTT. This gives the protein CASSLPGTGPMSKAFF.

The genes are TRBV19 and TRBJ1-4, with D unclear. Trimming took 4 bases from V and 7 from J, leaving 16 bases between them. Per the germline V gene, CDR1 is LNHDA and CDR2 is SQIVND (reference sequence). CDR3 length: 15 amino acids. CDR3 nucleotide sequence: TGTGCCAGTAGTACCTCCGGACTACGTCGTGAAAAACTGTTTTTT. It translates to CASSTSGLRREKLFF. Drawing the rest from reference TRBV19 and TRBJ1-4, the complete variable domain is DGGITQSPKYLFRKEGQNVTLSCEQNLNHDAMYWYRQDPGQGLRLIYYSQIVNDFQKGDIAEGYSVSREKKESFPLTVTSAQKNPTAFYLCASSTSGLRREKLFFGSGTQLSVL.

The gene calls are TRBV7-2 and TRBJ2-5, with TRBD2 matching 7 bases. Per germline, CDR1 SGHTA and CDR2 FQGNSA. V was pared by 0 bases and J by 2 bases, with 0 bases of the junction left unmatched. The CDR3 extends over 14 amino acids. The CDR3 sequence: CASSLAGGQETQYF. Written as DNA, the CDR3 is TGTGCCAGCAGCTTAGCGGGAGGGCAAGAGACCCAGTACTTC.

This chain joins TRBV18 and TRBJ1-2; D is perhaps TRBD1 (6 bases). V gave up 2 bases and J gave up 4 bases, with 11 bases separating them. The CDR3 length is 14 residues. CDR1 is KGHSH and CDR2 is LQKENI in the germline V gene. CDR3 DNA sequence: TGTGCCAGCTCACCAGGGGGCGCCGGCTATGGCTACACCTTC. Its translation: CASSPGGAGYGYTF.

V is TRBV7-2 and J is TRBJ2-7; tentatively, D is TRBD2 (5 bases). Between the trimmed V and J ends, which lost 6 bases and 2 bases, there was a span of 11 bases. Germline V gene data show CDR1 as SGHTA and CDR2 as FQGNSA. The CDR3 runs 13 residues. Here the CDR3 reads CASRRGFPYEQYF. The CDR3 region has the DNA TGTGCCAGCAGAAGAGGGTTCCCCTACGAGCAGTACTTC.

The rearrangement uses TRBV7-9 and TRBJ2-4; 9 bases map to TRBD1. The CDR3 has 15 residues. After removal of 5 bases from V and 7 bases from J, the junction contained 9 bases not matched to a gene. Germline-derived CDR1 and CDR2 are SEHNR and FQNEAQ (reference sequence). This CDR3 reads CASSSSIGQGNIQYF. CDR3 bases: TGTGCCAGCAGCAGCAGTATAGGACAGGGGAACATTCAGTACTTC.

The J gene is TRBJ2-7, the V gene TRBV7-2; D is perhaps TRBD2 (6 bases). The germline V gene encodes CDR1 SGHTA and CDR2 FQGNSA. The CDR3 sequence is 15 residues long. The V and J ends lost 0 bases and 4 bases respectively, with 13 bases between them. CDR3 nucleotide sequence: TGTGCCAGCAGCTTAGCTCTCGGGAGTGGGTACGAGCAGTACTTC. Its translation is CASSLALGSGYEQYF.

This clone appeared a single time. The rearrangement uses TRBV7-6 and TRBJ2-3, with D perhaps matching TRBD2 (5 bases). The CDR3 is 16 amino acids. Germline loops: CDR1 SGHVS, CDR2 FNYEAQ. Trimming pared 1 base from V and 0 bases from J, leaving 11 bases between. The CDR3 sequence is CASSLGLATSTDTQYF. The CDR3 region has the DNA TGTGCCAGCAGCTTAGGCCTAGCAACTAGCACAGATACGCAGTATTTT.

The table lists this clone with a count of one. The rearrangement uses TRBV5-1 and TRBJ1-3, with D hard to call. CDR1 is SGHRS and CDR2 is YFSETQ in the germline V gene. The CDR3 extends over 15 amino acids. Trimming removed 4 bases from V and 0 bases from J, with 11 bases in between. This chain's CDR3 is CASSPSGSSGNTIYF. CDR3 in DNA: TGCGCCAGCAGCCCTAGTGGGTCCTCTGGAAACACCATATATTTT.

CDR3 nucleotides: TGTGCCAGTAGTATTCGATGGGGAGAAAACACTGAAGCTTTCTTT. Its translation: CASSIRWGENTEAFF. This chain connects TRBV19 to TRBJ1-1, with D uncertain. The CDR3 consists of 15 residues. CDR1 LNHDA and CDR2 SQIVND come from the germline V gene (reference sequence). The V and J ends lost 3 bases and 2 bases respectively, with 13 bases between them.

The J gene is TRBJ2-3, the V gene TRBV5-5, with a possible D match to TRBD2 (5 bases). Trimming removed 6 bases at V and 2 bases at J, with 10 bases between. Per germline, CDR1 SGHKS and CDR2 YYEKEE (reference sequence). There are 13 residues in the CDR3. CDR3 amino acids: CASILDYTDTQYF. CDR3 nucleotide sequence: TGTGCCAGCATCCTTGACTACACAGATACGCAGTATTTT.

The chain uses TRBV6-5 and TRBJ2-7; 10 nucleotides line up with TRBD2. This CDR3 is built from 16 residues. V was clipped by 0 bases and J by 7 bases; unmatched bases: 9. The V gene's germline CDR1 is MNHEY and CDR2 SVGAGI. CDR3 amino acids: CASSYSRTSGIGEQYF. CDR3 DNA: TGTGCCAGCAGTTACTCTCGGACTAGCGGCATTGGGGAGCAGTACTTC.

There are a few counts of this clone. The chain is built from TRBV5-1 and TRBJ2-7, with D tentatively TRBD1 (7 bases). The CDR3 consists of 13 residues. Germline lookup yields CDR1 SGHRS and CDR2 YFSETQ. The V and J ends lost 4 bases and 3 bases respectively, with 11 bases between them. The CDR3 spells CASSRQGGYEQYF. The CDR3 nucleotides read TGCGCCAGCAGCCGTCAGGGGGGCTACGAGCAGTACTTC.

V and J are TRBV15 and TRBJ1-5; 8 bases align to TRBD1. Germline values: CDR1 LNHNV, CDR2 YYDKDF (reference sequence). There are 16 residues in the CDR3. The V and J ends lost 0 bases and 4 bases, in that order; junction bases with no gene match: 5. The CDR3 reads CATSREGRGRNQPQHF. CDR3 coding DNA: TGTGCCACCAGCAGAGAGGGCAGGGGGCGGAATCAGCCCCAGCATTTT.

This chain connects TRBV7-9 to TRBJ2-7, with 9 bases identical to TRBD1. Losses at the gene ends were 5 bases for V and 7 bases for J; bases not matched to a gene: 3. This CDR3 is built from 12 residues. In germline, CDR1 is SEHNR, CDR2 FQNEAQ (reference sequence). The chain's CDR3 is CASSGQGQEQYF. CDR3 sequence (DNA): TGTGCCAGCAGCGGACAGGGGCAGGAGCAGTACTTC.

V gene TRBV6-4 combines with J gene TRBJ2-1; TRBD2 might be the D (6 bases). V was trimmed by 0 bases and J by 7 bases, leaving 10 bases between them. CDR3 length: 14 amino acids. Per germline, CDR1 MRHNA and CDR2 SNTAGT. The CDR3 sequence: CASSDSGGRNEQFF. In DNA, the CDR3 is TGTGCCAGCAGTGACTCTGGAGGGAGGAATGAGCAGTTCTTC.

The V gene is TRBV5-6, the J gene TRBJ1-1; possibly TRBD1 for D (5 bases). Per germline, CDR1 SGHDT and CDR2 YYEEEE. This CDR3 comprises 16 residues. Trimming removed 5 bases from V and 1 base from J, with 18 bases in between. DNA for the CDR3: TGTGCCAGCAGGATGGGACTCAACTACAAGAACACTGAAGCTTTCTTT. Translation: CASRMGLNYKNTEAFF. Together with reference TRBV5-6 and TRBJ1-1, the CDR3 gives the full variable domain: DAGVTQSPTHLIKTRGQQVTLRCSPKSGHDTVSWYQQALGQGPQFIFQYYEEEERQRGNFPDRFSGHQFPNYSSELNVNALLLGDSALYLCASRMGLNYKNTEAFFGQGTRLTVV.

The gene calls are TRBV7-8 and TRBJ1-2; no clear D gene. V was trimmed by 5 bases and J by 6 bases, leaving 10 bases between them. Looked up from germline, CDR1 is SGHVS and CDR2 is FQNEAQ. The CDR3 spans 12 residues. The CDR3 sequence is CASSPRTDGYTF. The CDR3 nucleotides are TGTGCCAGCAGCCCCCGCACGGATGGCTACACCTTC.

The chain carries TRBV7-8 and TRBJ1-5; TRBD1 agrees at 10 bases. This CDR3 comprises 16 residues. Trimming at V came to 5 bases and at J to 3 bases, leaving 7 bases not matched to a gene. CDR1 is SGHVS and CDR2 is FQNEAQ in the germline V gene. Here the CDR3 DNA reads TGTGCCAGCAGCACCCGGGACAGGGGAACCAATCAGCCCCAGCATTTT. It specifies CASSTRDRGTNQPQHF. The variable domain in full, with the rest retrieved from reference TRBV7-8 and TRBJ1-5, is GAGVSQSPRYKVAKRGQDVALRCDPISGHVSLFWYQQALGQGPEFLTYFQNEAQLDKSGLPSDRFFAERPEGSVSTLKIQRTQQEDSAVYLCASSTRDRGTNQPQHFGDGTRLSIL.

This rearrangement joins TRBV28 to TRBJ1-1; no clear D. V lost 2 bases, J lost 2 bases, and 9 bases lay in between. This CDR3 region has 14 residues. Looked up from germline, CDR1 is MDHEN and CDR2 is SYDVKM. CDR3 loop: CASSLMSFNTEAFF. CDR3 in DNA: TGTGCCAGCAGTTTAATGTCCTTTAACACTGAAGCTTTCTTT. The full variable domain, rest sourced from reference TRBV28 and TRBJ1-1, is DVKVTQSSRYLVKRTGEKVFLECVQDMDHENMFWYRQDPGLGLRLIYFSYDVKMKEKGDIPEGYSVSREKKERFSLILESASTNQTSMYLCASSLMSFNTEAFFGQGTRLTVV.

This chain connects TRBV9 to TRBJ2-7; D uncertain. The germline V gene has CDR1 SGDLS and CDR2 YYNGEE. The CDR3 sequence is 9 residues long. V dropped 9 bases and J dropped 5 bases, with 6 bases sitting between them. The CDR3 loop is CATRDEQYF. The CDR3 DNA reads TGTGCCACAAGAGACGAGCAGTACTTC.

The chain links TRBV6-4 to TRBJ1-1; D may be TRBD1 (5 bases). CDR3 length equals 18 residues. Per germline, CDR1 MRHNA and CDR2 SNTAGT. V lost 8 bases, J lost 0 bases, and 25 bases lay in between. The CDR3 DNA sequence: TGTGCCAGCGAGTGGAGGGGCCGTTGGCAGGGCTTGAACACTGAAGCTTTCTTT. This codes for CASEWRGRWQGLNTEAFF.

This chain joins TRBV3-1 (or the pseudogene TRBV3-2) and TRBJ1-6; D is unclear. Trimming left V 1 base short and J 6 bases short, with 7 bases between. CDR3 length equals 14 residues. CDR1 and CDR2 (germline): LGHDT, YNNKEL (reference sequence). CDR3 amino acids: CASSQGAVNSPLHF. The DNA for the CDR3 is TGTGCCAGCAGCCAAGGAGCCGTTAATTCACCCCTCCACTTT.

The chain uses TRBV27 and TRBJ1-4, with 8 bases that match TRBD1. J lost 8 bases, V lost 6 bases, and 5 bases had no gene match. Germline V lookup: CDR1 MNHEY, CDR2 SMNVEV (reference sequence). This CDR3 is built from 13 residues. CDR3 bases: TGTGCCAGCAGGCAGGGGGCGGTGGAAAAACTGTTTTTT. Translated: CASRQGAVEKLFF. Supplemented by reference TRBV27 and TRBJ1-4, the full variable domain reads EAQVTQNPRYLITVTGKKLTVTCSQNMNHEYMSWYRQDPGLGLRQIYYSMNVEVTDKGDVPEGYKVSRKEKRNFPLILESPSPNQTSLYFCASRQGAVEKLFFGSGTQLSVL.